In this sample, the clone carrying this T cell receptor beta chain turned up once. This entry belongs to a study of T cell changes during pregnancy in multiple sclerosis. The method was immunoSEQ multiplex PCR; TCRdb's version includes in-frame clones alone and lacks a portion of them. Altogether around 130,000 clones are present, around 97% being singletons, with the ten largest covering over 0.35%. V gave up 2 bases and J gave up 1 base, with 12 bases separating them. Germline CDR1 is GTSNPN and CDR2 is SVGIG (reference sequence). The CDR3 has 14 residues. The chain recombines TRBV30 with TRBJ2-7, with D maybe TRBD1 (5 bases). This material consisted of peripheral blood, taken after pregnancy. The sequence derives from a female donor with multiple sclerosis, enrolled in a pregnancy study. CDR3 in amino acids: CAWSTYRTSYEQYF. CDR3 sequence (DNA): TGTGCCTGGAGTACCTATCGGACATCCTACGAGCAGTACTTC. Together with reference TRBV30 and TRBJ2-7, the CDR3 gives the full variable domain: SQTIHQWPATLVQPVGSPLSLECTVEGTSNPNLYWYRQAAGRGLQLLFYSVGIGQISSEVPQNLSASRPQDRQFILSSKKLLLSDSGFYLCAWSTYRTSYEQYFGPGTRLTVT.